This is a list of T cell receptor beta chains from one sample in a study of patients and donors after allogeneic stem cell transplantation. TCRdb reprocessed the RT-PCR reads with MiXCR, giving one entry per CDR3 protein. The table has about 960,000 distinct CDR3 sequences, 18% seen once; the top ten hold roughly 6.4%. Material for sequencing was blood, either unsorted or a sorted T cell fraction (not recorded which). The receptors shown here come from a human donor who was either an allogeneic HSCT recipient or a stem cell or donor lymphocyte infusion donor (not recorded which). It is not recorded whose cells these are; they may come from a transplant donor. Each CDR3 is given with its conserved first and last residue. A D gene is named only where the DNA matches it firmly. Clone size is given for some rows only: seen once, a few or many times, or a class if the clone is expanded.

>many|TRBJ2-1|TRBV5-1|TRBD2
CASSLGLAGGNNEQFF
TGCGCCAGCAGCCTGGGACTAGCGGGAGGAAACAATGAGCAGTTCTTC
>-|TRBJ2-5|TRBV20-1|TRBD2
CSAPPGLAGWETQYF
TGCAGTGCACCCCCGGGACTAGCGGGATGGGAGACCCAGTACTTC
>few|TRBJ1-1|TRBV7-2|-
CASSLAGASFTEAFF
TGTGCCAGCAGCTTAGCGGGGGCCTCGTTCACTGAAGCTTTCTTT
>-|TRBJ1-2|TRBV24-1|TRBD1
CATSDRQGGGYTF
TGTGCCACCAGTGATCGACAGGGGGGAGGCTACACCTTC
>many|TRBJ2-5|TRBV24-1|-
CATSDFRNPETQYF
TGTGCCACCAGTGATTTCAGAAACCCAGAGACCCAGTACTTC
>few|TRBJ2-3|TRBV7-6|-
CASSLEPTEPNPIRDTQYF
TGTGCCAGCAGCTTAGAACCGACCGAACCCAACCCCATTCGAGATACGCAGTATTTT
>-|TRBJ1-4|TRBV12-3/TRBV12-4|-
CASTRATEGEKLFF
TGTGCCAGCACCCGGGCCACGGAGGGGGAAAAACTGTTTTTT
>-|TRBJ1-2|TRBV7-3|-
CASSPGGGEGYTF
TGTGCCAGCAGTCCCGGCGGGGGGGAAGGCTACACCTTC
>-|TRBJ2-2|TRBV29-1|-
CSVETRQGELFF
TGCAGCGTTGAAACGAGACAGGGGGAGCTGTTTTTT
>few|TRBJ2-1|TRBV20-1|-
CSARVSQGPTYNEQFF
TGCAGTGCTAGAGTTTCACAGGGCCCGACTTACAATGAGCAGTTCTTC
>-|TRBJ1-4|TRBV29-1|TRBD1
CSVETDRVKEKLFF
TGCAGCGTTGAAACGGACAGGGTAAAGGAAAAACTGTTTTTT
>few|TRBJ2-7|TRBV6-1|TRBD1
CASRKGQGYEQYF
TGTGCCAGCAGAAAGGGACAGGGGTACGAGCAGTACTTC
>-|TRBJ1-2|TRBV7-6|TRBD1
CASSIGQASYGYTF
TGTGCCAGCAGCATAGGACAGGCGAGCTATGGCTACACCTTC
>few|TRBJ2-3|TRBV2|-
CASIPQRQRTDTQYF
TGTGCCAGCATCCCTCAACGACAGCGCACAGATACGCAGTATTTT
>many|TRBJ1-2|TRBV7-9|-
CASSPKGIYGYTF
TGTGCCAGCAGCCCGAAGGGTATCTATGGCTACACCTTC
>-|TRBJ2-3|TRBV5-5|-
CASSLPPAHTDTQYF
TGTGCCAGCAGCCTGCCGCCAGCTCACACAGATACGCAGTATTTT
>-|TRBJ2-7|TRBV7-8|TRBD2
CASSPGLAGVGGEQYF
TGTGCCAGCAGCCCCGGACTAGCGGGAGTCGGTGGCGAGCAGTACTTC
>-|TRBJ2-5|TRBV4-2|TRBD2
CASSHRIAGGGETQYF
TGTGCCAGCAGCCATCGGATAGCGGGGGGAGGAGAGACCCAGTACTTC
>-|TRBJ2-1|TRBV13|-
CASSPTTYLGASQFF
TGTGCCAGCAGCCCCACCACATACCTCGGGGCATCGCAGTTCTTC
>few|TRBJ1-2|TRBV6-2/TRBV6-3|-
CASRPHHRAPNYGYTF
TGTGCCAGCAGACCACATCACAGGGCTCCTAACTATGGCTACACCTTC
>-|TRBJ2-5|TRBV12-3/TRBV12-4|-
CASSAWGVFEETQYF
TGTGCCAGCAGCGCTTGGGGGGTTTTCGAAGAGACCCAGTACTTC
>-|TRBJ2-1|TRBV29-1|TRBD2
CSVEWSSGRDLF
TGCAGCGTTGAATGGTCTAGCGGGAGGGACCTCTTC
>-|TRBJ1-4|TRBV20-1|TRBD1
CSARERGRGEKLFF
TGCAGTGCTAGAGAAAGGGGGCGTGGTGAAAAACTGTTTTTT
>few|TRBJ2-3|TRBV20-1|-
CSASGGGADTQYF
TGCAGTGCCTCAGGGGGAGGAGCAGATACGCAGTATTTT
>-|TRBJ2-3|TRBV5-1|-
CASSLAHGNTDTQYF
TGCGCCAGCAGCTTGGCCCACGGGAACACAGATACGCAGTATTTT
>few|TRBJ2-1|TRBV20-1|TRBD2
CSAPREGRGNEQFF
TGCAGTGCTCCTCGGGAGGGCCGGGGCAATGAGCAGTTCTTC
>few|TRBJ1-1|TRBV11-1|TRBD1
CASRDRAGLISEDTEAFF
TGTGCCAGCAGGGACAGGGCAGGATTGATATCGGAGGACACTGAAGCTTTCTTT
>few|TRBJ2-1|TRBV7-9|TRBD1
CASSLRAGGWHEQFF
TGTGCCAGCAGCTTAAGGGCAGGGGGTTGGCATGAGCAGTTCTTC
>few|TRBJ1-3|TRBV7-8|TRBD1
CASGLGQGSGNTIYF
TGTGCCAGCGGGTTGGGACAGGGCTCTGGAAACACCATATATTTT
>many|TRBJ2-7|TRBV6-5|-
CASSYLRGRGGGEQYF
TGTGCCAGCAGTTACTTGAGGGGGCGCGGGGGAGGAGAGCAGTACTTC
>-|TRBJ1-6|TRBV30|-
CAWRAGINSPLHF
TGTGCCTGGAGGGCCGGGATTAATTCACCCCTCCACTTT
>few|TRBJ2-3|TRBV7-2|TRBD2
CASSLASGVTDTQYF
TGTGCCAGCAGCTTAGCTAGCGGGGTTACAGATACGCAGTATTTT
>few|TRBJ2-2|TRBV21-1|-
CASSKVATGGYGELFF
TGTGCCAGCAGCAAAGTCGCGACAGGGGGCTACGGGGAGCTGTTTTTT
>many|TRBJ2-2|TRBV12-3/TRBV12-4|TRBD2
CASSQLAGGTGELFF
TGTGCCAGCAGTCAACTAGCGGGAGGCACCGGGGAGCTGTTTTTT
>-|TRBJ2-2|TRBV27|-
CASREVGELFF
TGTGCCAGCAGGGAGGTCGGGGAGCTGTTTTTT
>-|TRBJ1-5|TRBV7-2|TRBD1
CASSFTGDQPQHF
TGTGCCAGCAGCTTTACAGGGGATCAGCCCCAGCATTTT
>few|TRBJ1-5|TRBV24-1|-
CATSDLNNQPQHF
TGTGCCACCAGTGATTTGAATAATCAGCCCCAGCATTTT
>-|TRBJ1-2|TRBV11-3|-
CASSTTGGVYGYTF
TGTGCCAGCAGTACTACGGGGGGGGTCTATGGCTACACCTTC
>-|TRBJ2-1|TRBV12-3/TRBV12-4|-
CASRPLTVNNEQFF
TGTGCCAGCAGGCCCCTGACCGTCAACAATGAGCAGTTCTTC
>-|TRBJ2-3|TRBV6-1|TRBD2
CASSRGELAPDTQYF
TGTGCCAGCAGCCGGGGGGAGCTAGCGCCCGATACGCAGTATTTT
>-|TRBJ2-2|TRBV20-1|-
CSAGDQRNTGELFF
TGCAGTGCTGGAGATCAGCGGAACACCGGGGAGCTGTTTTTT
>-|TRBJ1-2|TRBV3-1|-
CASSQGGKGPSYGYTF
TGTGCCAGCAGCCAAGGCGGTAAAGGTCCTAGCTATGGCTACACCTTC